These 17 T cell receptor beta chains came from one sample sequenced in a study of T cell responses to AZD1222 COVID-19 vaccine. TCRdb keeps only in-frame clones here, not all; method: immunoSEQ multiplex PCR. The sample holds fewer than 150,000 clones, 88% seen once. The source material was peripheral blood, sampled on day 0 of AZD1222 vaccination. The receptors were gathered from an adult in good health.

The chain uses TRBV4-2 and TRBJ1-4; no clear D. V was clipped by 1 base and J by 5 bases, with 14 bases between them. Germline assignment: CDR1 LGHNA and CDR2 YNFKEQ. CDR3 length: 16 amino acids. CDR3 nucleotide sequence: TGTGCCAGCAGCCAAGGATCAATCGGGAGAAATGAAAAACTGTTTTTT. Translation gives CASSQGSIGRNEKLFF.

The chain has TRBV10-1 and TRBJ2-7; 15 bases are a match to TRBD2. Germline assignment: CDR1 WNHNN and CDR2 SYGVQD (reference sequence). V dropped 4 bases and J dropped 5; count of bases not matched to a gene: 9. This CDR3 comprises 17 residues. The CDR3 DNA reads TGCGCCAGCAGTGGTACCGGGACTAGCGGGAGGATCGACGAGCAGTACTTC. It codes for CASSGTGTSGRIDEQYF.

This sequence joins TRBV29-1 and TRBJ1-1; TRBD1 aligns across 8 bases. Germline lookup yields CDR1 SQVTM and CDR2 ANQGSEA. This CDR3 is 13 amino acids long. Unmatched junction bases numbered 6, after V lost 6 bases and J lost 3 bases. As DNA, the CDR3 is TGCAGCGTCGACAGGGGTGGAGACACTGAAGCTTTCTTT. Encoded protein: CSVDRGGDTEAFF.

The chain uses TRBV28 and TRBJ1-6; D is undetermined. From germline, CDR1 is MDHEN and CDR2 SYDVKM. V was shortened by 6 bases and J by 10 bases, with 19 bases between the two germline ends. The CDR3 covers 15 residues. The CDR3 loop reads CASSLLGSELSPLHF. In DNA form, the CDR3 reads TGTGCCAGCAGCCTACTTGGGTCAGAATTATCACCCCTCCACTTT.

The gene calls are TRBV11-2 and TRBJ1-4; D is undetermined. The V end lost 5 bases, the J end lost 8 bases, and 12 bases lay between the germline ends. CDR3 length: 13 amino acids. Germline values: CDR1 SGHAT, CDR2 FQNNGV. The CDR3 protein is CASSKGQLEKLFF. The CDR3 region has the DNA TGTGCCAGCAGCAAAGGCCAATTGGAAAAACTGTTTTTT.

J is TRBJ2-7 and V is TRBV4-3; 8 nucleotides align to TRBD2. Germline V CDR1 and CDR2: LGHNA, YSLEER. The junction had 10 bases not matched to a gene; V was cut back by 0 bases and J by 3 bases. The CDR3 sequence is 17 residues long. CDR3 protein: CASSQEQKTSELYEQYF. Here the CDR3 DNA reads TGCGCCAGCAGCCAAGAACAGAAGACTAGCGAACTCTACGAGCAGTACTTC.

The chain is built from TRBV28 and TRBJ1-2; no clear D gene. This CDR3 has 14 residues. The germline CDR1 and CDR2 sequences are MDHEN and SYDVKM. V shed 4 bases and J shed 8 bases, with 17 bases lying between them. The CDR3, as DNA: TGTGCCAGCAGTTCCGATCAGCCCGAAAAGGGCTACACCTTC. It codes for CASSSDQPEKGYTF.

The CDR3 region is CASSPPGTLFPQETQYF. In nucleotides, the CDR3 is TGTGCCAGCTCACCCCCTGGGACTCTTTTTCCACAAGAGACCCAGTACTTC. The chain links TRBV18 to TRBJ2-5; possibly TRBD2 for D (6 bases). The CDR3 is 17 residues long. CDR1 KGHSH and CDR2 LQKENI come from the germline V gene. Trimming removed 3 bases from V and 2 bases from J, with 19 bases in between.

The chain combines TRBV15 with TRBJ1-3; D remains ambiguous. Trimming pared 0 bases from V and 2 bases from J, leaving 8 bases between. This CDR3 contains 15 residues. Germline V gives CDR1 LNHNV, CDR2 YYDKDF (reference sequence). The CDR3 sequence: CATSRDHGAGNTIYF. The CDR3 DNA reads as TGTGCCACCAGCAGAGATCACGGGGCTGGAAACACCATATATTTT.

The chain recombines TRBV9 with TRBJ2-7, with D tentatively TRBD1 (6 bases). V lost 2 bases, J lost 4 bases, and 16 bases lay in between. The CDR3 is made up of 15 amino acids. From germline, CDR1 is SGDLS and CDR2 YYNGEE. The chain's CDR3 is CASSVAPGTLYEQYF. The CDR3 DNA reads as TGTGCCAGCAGCGTGGCCCCCGGGACACTTTACGAGCAGTACTTC.

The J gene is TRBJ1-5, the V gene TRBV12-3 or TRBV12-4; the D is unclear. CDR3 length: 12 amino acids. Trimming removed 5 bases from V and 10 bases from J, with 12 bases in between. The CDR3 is CASSPGVSPQHF. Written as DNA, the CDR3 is TGTGCCAGCAGTCCCGGGGTAAGTCCCCAGCATTTT.

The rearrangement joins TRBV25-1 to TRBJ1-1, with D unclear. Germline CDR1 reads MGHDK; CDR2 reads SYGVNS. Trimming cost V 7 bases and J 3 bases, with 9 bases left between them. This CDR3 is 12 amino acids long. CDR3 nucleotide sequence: TGTGCCAGCAAATTCGGGCACACTGAAGCTTTCTTT. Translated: CASKFGHTEAFF.

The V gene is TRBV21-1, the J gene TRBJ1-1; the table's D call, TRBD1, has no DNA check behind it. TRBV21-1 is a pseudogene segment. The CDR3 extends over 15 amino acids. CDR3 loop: CASSKSGASRTEAFF. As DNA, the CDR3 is TGTGCCAGCAGCAAAAGTGGGGCCAGCCGGACTGAAGCTTTCTTT.

In DNA form, the CDR3 reads TGCGCCAGCAGCCAAGACGGGGGCATTTCACCCCTCCACTTT. This codes for CASSQDGGISPLHF. The rearrangement uses TRBV4-3 and TRBJ1-6; TRBD1 is a possible D gene (6 bases). The germline V gene encodes CDR1 LGHNA and CDR2 YSLEER. V gave up 0 bases and J gave up 9 bases, with 9 bases separating them. There are 14 residues in the CDR3.

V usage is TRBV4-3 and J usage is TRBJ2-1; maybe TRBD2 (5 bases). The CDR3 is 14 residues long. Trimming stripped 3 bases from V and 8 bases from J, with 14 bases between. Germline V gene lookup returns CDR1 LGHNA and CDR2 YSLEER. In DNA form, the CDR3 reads TGCGCCAGCAGCCACGTGTATGGGAGCGATGAGCAGTTCTTC. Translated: CASSHVYGSDEQFF.

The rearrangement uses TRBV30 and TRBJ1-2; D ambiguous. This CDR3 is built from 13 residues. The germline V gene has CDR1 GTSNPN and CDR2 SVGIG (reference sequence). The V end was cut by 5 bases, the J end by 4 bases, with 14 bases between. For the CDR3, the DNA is TGTGCCTGGTTTCCCGGACGGATCTATGGCTACACCTTC. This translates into CAWFPGRIYGYTF.

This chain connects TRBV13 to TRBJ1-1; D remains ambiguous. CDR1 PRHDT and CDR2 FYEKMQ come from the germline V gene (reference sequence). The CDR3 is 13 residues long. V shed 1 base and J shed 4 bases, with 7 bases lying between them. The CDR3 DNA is TGTGCCAGCAGCTTAGAACCCCTCACTGAAGCTTTCTTT. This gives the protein CASSLEPLTEAFF.